This T cell receptor (beta chain) originates from a study of human T cells and chemical hapten exposure. Findings of the study overall: TCRs exceeding a frequency of 1 in 1000 stayed unchanged under DPC sensitization.

Notes on this clonotype: Antigen: not known.

Within the library, unique molecular identifiers were attached to each individual cDNA molecule. In the authors' workflow: From approximately 25,000 to 650,000 TCRs were found per sample, with a median of around 100,000. TCRdb re-analysed the RACE reads in MiXCR, keeping a single row per CDR3 protein. The V and J calls here are based on TCRdb, not the publication. Of roughly 130,000 distinct CDR3 sequences in the sample, roughly 9.5% were seen once. Germline loops: CDR1 SEHNR, CDR2 FQNEAQ (reference sequence). Trimming at V came to 5 bases and at J to 4 bases, leaving 10 bases not matched to a gene. The CDR3 is 16 amino acids. The time point is: healthy volunteer bleed at 2 weeks. Someone pulled total RNA out of unfractionated whole blood.

The chain joins TRBV7-9 to TRBJ2-1; 8 bases agree with TRBD1. The specimen was whole blood. The TCR originated in a male donor in good health. Some clones in this sample may be carry-over from other donors' samples. The DNA for the CDR3 is TGTGCCAGCAGCCCCCGACAGGGGAAGAGGTACAATGAGCAGTTCTTC. It codes for CASSPRQGKRYNEQFF.